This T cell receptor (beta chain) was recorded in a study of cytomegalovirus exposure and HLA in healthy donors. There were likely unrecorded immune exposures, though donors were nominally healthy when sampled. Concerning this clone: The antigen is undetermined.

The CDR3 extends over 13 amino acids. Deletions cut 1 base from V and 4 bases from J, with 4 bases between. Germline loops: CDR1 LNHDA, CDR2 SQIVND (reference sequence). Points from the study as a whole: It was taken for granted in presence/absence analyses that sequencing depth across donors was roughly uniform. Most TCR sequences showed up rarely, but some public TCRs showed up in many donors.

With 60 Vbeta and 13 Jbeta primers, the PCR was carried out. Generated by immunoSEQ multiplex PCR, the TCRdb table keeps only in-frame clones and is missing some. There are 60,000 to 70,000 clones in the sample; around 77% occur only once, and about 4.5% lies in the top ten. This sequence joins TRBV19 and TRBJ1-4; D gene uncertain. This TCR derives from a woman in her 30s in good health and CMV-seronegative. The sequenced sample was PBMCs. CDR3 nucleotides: TGTGCCAGTAGTATAGGGCTTAATGAAAAACTGTTTTTT. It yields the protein CASSIGLNEKLFF. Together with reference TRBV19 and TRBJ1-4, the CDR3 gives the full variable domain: DGGITQSPKYLFRKEGQNVTLSCEQNLNHDAMYWYRQDPGQGLRLIYYSQIVNDFQKGDIAEGYSVSREKKESFPLTVTSAQKNPTAFYLCASSIGLNEKLFFGSGTQLSVL.